This T cell receptor beta chain was captured in a study of T cell responses to AZD1222 COVID-19 vaccine. Across the study: Pooled together were second doses at about 4 or about 12 weeks.

This clone was seen a single time. The antigen is not known. This CDR3 is built from 14 residues. Germline CDR1 reads MGHRA; CDR2 reads YSYEKL. V was clipped by 3 bases and J by 7 bases; unmatched bases: 5. The study, taken as a whole, reports: Possibly, clonal diversity was underestimated; donors were largely white British and included more females. With dominance at 160-218 and 743-854, vaccine-associated CD4 TCRs spanned spike. Repertoires in all cases were sampled only once the peak T cell response had passed.

Generated by immunoSEQ multiplex PCR, the TCRdb table keeps only in-frame clones and is missing some. The table includes 50,000 to 60,000 clones, roughly 88% detected once. The receptor was derived from an adult in good health. The sequenced sample was peripheral blood, obtained on day 0 of AZD1222 vaccination. The chain carries TRBV4-1 and TRBJ2-1; TRBD2 aligns across 8 bases. Written as DNA, the CDR3 is TGCGCCAGCAGCCAGGGACTAGGGAGGAATGAGCAGTTCTTC. Amino acids: CASSQGLGRNEQFF.